The clone carrying this T cell receptor beta chain occurred once. The data stem from a study of blood T cell repertoires in COVID-19. In the study overall: Donors in the United States, Italy and Spain gave samples during acute or convalescent COVID-19. The cDNA or gDNA used as material had been derived from T cells, B-cell-depleted T cells, or PBMCs.

In the original analysis: Quantification of nucleated cells was approximated via reference gene primer amplification. Produced via immunoSEQ multiplex PCR; TCRdb's table is partial and in-frame only. For V, J and clone size, that table is used; D and trimming come from the DNA. The table records approximately 150,000 clones, around nine tenths of them present only once. This TCR derives from a man aged 55 to 70 with active or convalescent COVID-19. The sequenced material came from peripheral blood.

In nucleotides, the CDR3 is TGTGCCAGCAGCCTAGGACAGGGGTACACTGAAGCTTTCTTT. Protein product: CASSLGQGYTEAFF. The V gene is TRBV5-4, the J gene TRBJ1-1, with 9 bases that match TRBD1. Germline trimming cut 4 bases from V and 3 bases from J; bases unmatched to any gene: 4. Germline CDR1 reads SGHNT; CDR2 reads YYREEE (reference sequence). The length of the CDR3 is 14 residues.